This TCR beta chain comes out of a study of long-term antiretroviral therapy in people with HIV. An immunoSEQ assay, version v3.0, was performed at survey level. TCRdb keeps only in-frame clones here, not all; method: immunoSEQ multiplex PCR. The sample holds over 35,000 clones; around 93% are singletons and the top ten take 2% to 2.5%. The germline gives CDR1 SGHRS, CDR2 YFSETQ. This CDR3 has 15 residues. J was trimmed by 7 bases and V by 4 bases; bases with no gene match: 7. This clonotype originated in a man younger than 45 with HIV. Sequencing was performed on unsorted PBMCs, taken 9.2 years after starting antiretroviral therapy. The J gene is TRBJ2-1, the V gene TRBV5-1, with 11 bases matching TRBD1. The CDR3 spells CASSEGQGDRNEQFF. The DNA of the CDR3 is TGCGCCAGCAGCGAGGGACAGGGGGACAGGAATGAGCAGTTCTTC. Complete variable domain (other parts from reference TRBV5-1 and TRBJ2-1): KAGVTQTPRYLIKTRGQQVTLSCSPISGHRSVSWYQQTPGQGLQFLFEYFSETQRNKGNFPGRFSGRQFSNSRSEMNVSTLELGDSALYLCASSEGQGDRNEQFFGPGTRLTVL.